The 10 T cell receptor beta chains given below trace back to one sample, sequenced in a study of graft-versus-host responses after intestinal transplantation. TCRdb's copy holds only in-frame clones and misses some; the assay was immunoSEQ multiplex PCR. The sample consists of 35,000 to 40,000 clones, roughly 87% of them appearing once. The graft tissue was processed, and this released both intraepithelial and lamina propria lymphocytes. Specimen: ileum tissue, collected 200 to 210 days after intestinal transplant. The source is a human patient who received an intestinal transplant, so some T cells may come from the graft donor.

This clone was found once. The rearrangement joins TRBV28 to TRBJ1-4; 7 bases are shared with TRBD1. J gave up 0 bases and V 4 bases, and 11 bases lay outside the gene matches. Germline assignment: CDR1 MDHEN and CDR2 SYDVKM. The CDR3 spans 18 residues. CDR3 DNA sequence: TGTGCCAGCAGTTCCCCACGGACAGGTCCCACAACTAATGAAAAACTGTTTTTT. As protein: CASSSPRTGPTTNEKLFF.

The chain combines TRBV7-8 with TRBJ2-4; D perhaps matches TRBD2 (6 bases). V was clipped by 5 bases and J by 0 bases, with 23 bases between them. There are 19 residues in the CDR3. Germline V gene sequence: CDR1 SGHVS, CDR2 FQNEAQ. In DNA form, the CDR3 reads TGTGCCAGCAGCCTAAACCCGCACTCATTAGCGGTAGCCAAAAACATTCAGTACTTC. This translates into CASSLNPHSLAVAKNIQYF.

The chain uses TRBV7-8 and TRBJ2-7; D possibly corresponds to TRBD1 (7 bases). CDR3 length: 17 amino acids. Trimming shortened V by 1 base and J by 0 bases, and 16 bases separated the two germline ends. Germline assignment: CDR1 SGHVS and CDR2 FQNEAQ. The CDR3 bases are TGTGCCAGCAGCTTAGGTACCGGCGGGACAGACTCCTACGAGCAGTACTTC. Protein sequence: CASSLGTGGTDSYEQYF.

The chain employs TRBV5-6 and TRBJ2-3; the D is unclear. The germline CDR1 and CDR2 sequences are SGHDT and YYEEEE. The CDR3 sequence is 15 residues long. The V end lost 4 bases, the J end lost 0 bases, and 12 bases lay between the germline ends. CDR3 DNA sequence: TGTGCCAGCAGCCTAAGGCCCGTTAGCACAGATACGCAGTATTTT. Encoded protein: CASSLRPVSTDTQYF.

This clone was seen only a few times. The chain combines TRBV27 with TRBJ2-3; 9 bases are a match to TRBD2. This CDR3 spans 15 amino acids. Germline V lookup: CDR1 MNHEY, CDR2 SMNVEV (reference sequence). The V gene end was trimmed by 3 bases and the J gene end by 2 bases; junction bases not matched to a gene: 3. Here the CDR3 DNA reads TGTGCCAGCAGTTTTAGCGGGGGAGTCACAGATACGCAGTATTTT. It translates to CASSFSGGVTDTQYF.

The chain combines TRBV2 with TRBJ1-6; D remains ambiguous. Looked up from germline, CDR1 is SNHLY and CDR2 is FYNNEI. The CDR3 covers 13 residues. V lost 7 bases and J lost 7, with 11 bases in between. The chain's CDR3 is CASTYDFNSPLHF. The CDR3 DNA reads as TGTGCCAGCACATATGATTTCAATTCACCCCTCCACTTT.

The CDR3 region has the DNA TGTGCCAGCTCACTAGACGACAGTCGCCGAGAGCAGTTCTTC. Its protein is CASSLDDSRREQFF. The rearrangement joins TRBV18 to TRBJ2-1, with D maybe TRBD1 (5 bases). V lost 4 bases and J lost 10, with 17 bases in between. CDR3 length equals 14 residues. CDR1 and CDR2 from the germline V gene are KGHSH and LQKENI.

The chain couples TRBV6-1 to TRBJ1-5; TRBD1 might be the D (5 bases). Trimming stripped 4 bases from V and 0 bases from J, with 10 bases between. There are 15 residues in the CDR3. Germline V lookup: CDR1 MNHNS, CDR2 SASEGT. This CDR3 is CASSARTHSNQPQHF. CDR3 coding DNA: TGTGCCAGCAGTGCCCGGACACATAGCAATCAGCCCCAGCATTTT.

The rearrangement uses TRBV11-2 and TRBJ2-7, with D perhaps given as TRBD1 or TRBD2 (6 bases each). The CDR3 spans 13 residues. Germline V CDR1 and CDR2: SGHAT, FQNNGV. V lost 3 bases to trimming and J lost 5 bases, with 11 bases between them. Here the CDR3 reads CASSFSGAHEQYF. The CDR3 bases are TGTGCCAGCAGCTTCTCGGGGGCCCACGAGCAGTACTTC.

The chain carries TRBV6-6 and TRBJ1-1; no firm D call. This CDR3 contains 12 residues. V lost 2 bases and J 4 bases, leaving 5 bases between the germline ends. Germline CDR1 and CDR2: MNHNY and SVGAGI (reference sequence). CDR3 coding DNA: TGTGCCAGCAGTTACCTCCTCACTGAAGCTTTCTTT. It codes for CASSYLLTEAFF.